This T cell receptor beta chain came from a study of T-cell reconstitution after alpha-beta-depleted transplantation in children. V gave up 7 bases and J gave up 5 bases; unmatched junction bases: 11. This CDR3 is 16 amino acids long. CDR1 is SGHRS and CDR2 is YFSETQ in the germline V gene. This clonotype was counted ten times or more. The TCRbeta library was prepared with unique molecular identifiers. MiXCR, run by TCRdb on the PCR reads, gives a single entry per CDR3 protein. Of some 200,000 distinct CDR3 sequences in the sample, 9% to 10% were seen once. Sequencing was performed on PBMCs from the stem cell graft donor, taken from the stem cell graft. This clonotype originated in a human donor who donated a stem cell graft to a child with SCID. This chain uses TRBV5-1 with TRBJ2-1; 11 nucleotides align to TRBD1. The CDR3 bases are TGCGCCAGCGCTGGGAGGACAGGGGGCTTTAACAATGAGCAGTTCTTC. It yields the protein CASAGRTGGFNNEQFF. Full variable domain (rest looked up from reference TRBV5-1 and TRBJ2-1): KAGVTQTPRYLIKTRGQQVTLSCSPISGHRSVSWYQQTPGQGLQFLFEYFSETQRNKGNFPGRFSGRQFSNSRSEMNVSTLELGDSALYLCASAGRTGGFNNEQFFGPGTRLTVL.